The clone carrying this T cell receptor beta chain was found a few times. Its target is not known. A much larger clonotype is one base distant, so this may be a read error. The source of the sample is a study of breast tumors, draining lymph nodes, adjacent tissues. Study-wide results and caveats: Data fit most tumor T cells coming from lymph node, expanding in tumor.

Germline CDR1 reads SGDLS; CDR2 reads YYNGEE. The CDR3 loop spans 16 amino acids. TCRdb re-called the multiplex PCR reads through MiXCR, storing one row per CDR3 protein. This table holds about 180,000 distinct CDR3 sequences, approximately 33% found once. Samples came from axillary lymph nodes draining the breast cancer. This receptor was identified in a female donor with breast cancer. Some clones in this sample may be carry-over from other donors' samples. Sample: axillary lymph node tissue. The V and J genes are TRBV9 and TRBJ1-2; D not certain. CDR3 DNA sequence: TGTGCCAGCAGCGTAAATGGACTCGGCGCTAACTATGCCTACACCTTC. Its translation: CASSVNGLGANYAYTF. Combining the CDR3 with reference TRBV9 and TRBJ1-2 gives the whole variable domain DSGVTQTPKHLITATGQRVTLRCSPRSGDLSVYWYQQSLDQGLQFLIQYYNGEERAKGNILERFSAQQFPDLHSELNLSSLELGDSALYFCASSVNGLGANYAYTFGSGTRLTVV.